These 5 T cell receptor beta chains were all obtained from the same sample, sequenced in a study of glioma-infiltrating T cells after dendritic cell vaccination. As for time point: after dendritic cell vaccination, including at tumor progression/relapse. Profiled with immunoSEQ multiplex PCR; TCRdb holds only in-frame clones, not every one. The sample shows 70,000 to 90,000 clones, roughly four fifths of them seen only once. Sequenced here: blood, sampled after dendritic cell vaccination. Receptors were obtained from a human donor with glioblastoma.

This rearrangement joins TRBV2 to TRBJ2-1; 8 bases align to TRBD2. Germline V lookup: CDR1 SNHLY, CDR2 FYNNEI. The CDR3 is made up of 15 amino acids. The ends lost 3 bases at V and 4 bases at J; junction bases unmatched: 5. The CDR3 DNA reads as TGTGCCAGCAGTGACGCGGGGGGCCCTTACAATGAGCAGTTCTTC. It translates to CASSDAGGPYNEQFF.

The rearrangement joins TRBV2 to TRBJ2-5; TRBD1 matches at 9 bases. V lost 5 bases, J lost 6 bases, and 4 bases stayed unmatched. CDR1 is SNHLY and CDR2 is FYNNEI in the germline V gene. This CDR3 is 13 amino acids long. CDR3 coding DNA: TGTGCCAGCAGTACGGGACAGGGCAAGACCCAGTACTTC. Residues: CASSTGQGKTQYF. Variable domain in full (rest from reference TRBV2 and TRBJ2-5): EPEVTQTPSHQVTQMGQEVILRCVPISNHLYFYWYRQILGQKVEFLVSFYNNEISEKSEIFDDQFSVERPDGSNFTLKIRSTKLEDSAMYFCASSTGQGKTQYFGPGTRLLVL.

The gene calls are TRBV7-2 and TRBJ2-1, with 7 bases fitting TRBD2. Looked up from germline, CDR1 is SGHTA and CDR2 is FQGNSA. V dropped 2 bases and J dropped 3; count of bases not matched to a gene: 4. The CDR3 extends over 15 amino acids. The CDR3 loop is CASSLMSSGYNEQFF. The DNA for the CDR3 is TGTGCCAGCAGCTTAATGTCTAGCGGCTACAATGAGCAGTTCTTC. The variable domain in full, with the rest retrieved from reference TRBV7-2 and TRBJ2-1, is GAGVSQSPSNKVTEKGKDVELRCDPISGHTALYWYRQSLGQGLEFLIYFQGNSAPDKSGLPSDRFSAERTGGSVSTLTIQRTQQEDSAVYLCASSLMSSGYNEQFFGPGTRLTVL.

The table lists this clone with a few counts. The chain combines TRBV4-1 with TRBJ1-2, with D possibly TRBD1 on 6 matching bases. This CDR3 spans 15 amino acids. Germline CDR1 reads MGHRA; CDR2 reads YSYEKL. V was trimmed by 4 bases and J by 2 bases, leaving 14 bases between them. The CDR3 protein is CASSPTQGSNYGYTF. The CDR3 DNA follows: TGCGCCAGCAGCCCAACACAGGGCTCAAACTATGGCTACACCTTC.

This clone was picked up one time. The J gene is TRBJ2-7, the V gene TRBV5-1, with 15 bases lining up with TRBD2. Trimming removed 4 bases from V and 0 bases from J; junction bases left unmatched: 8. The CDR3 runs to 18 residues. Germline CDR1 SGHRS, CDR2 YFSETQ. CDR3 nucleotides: TGCGCCAGCAGCGAAGGGACTAGCGGGGGGCTAAGCTCCTACGAGCAGTACTTC. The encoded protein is CASSEGTSGGLSSYEQYF.